A single sample gave rise to the 25 T cell receptor beta chains below, sequenced in a study of blood T cell repertoires in COVID-19. Using immunoSEQ multiplex PCR, the repertoire was profiled, and TCRdb retains in-frame clones only, with some absent. The data hold about 270,000 clones, with around nine tenths observed a single time. Sequencing input: peripheral blood. The receptors were gathered from a man in his forties or fifties who had recovered from COVID-19.

The chain uses TRBV5-1 and TRBJ2-2; no definite D call. The CDR3 covers 15 residues. Germline CDR1 reads SGHRS; CDR2 reads YFSETQ. Trimming shortened V by 0 bases and J by 0 bases, and 6 bases separated the two germline ends. CDR3 protein: CASSLARPNTGELFF. CDR3 DNA sequence: TGCGCCAGCAGCTTGGCCCGTCCGAACACCGGGGAGCTGTTTTTT. Full variable domain (rest looked up from reference TRBV5-1 and TRBJ2-2): KAGVTQTPRYLIKTRGQQVTLSCSPISGHRSVSWYQQTPGQGLQFLFEYFSETQRNKGNFPGRFSGRQFSNSRSEMNVSTLELGDSALYLCASSLARPNTGELFFGEGSRLTVL.

This chain connects TRBV7-9 to TRBJ2-7; tentatively, D is TRBD1 (6 bases). Trimming removed 4 bases at V and 7 bases at J, with 17 bases between. CDR1 is SEHNR, CDR2 FQNEAQ, per germline (reference sequence). This CDR3 has 14 amino acids. CDR3 sequence reads: CASSSGTPPSEQYF. The CDR3 nucleotides are TGTGCCAGCAGCTCCGGGACACCTCCTTCGGAGCAGTACTTC.

CDR3: CASRSGQGLRGYTF. CDR3 coding DNA: TGTGCCAGCAGATCCGGACAGGGCCTCCGTGGCTACACCTTC. The gene calls are TRBV7-2 and TRBJ1-2; 8 bases fit TRBD1. J was trimmed by 7 bases and V by 6 bases; bases with no gene match: 10. Germline V gives CDR1 SGHTA, CDR2 FQGNSA. The CDR3 runs to 14 residues.

The chain joins TRBV5-4 to TRBJ2-2, with D maybe TRBD2 (7 bases). The CDR3 loop spans 15 amino acids. Germline-derived CDR1 and CDR2 are SGHNT and YYREEE (reference sequence). V was cut by 5 bases and J by 0 bases, with 11 bases left in between. The CDR3 reads CASRQGGPNTGELFF. For the CDR3, the DNA is TGTGCCAGCAGACAGGGAGGGCCGAACACCGGGGAGCTGTTTTTT. Using reference TRBV5-4 and TRBJ2-2 for the parts outside the CDR3, the full variable domain is ETGVTQSPTHLIKTRGQQVTLRCSSQSGHNTVSWYQQALGQGPQFIFQYYREEENGRGNFPPRFSGLQFPNYSSELNVNALELDDSALYLCASRQGGPNTGELFFGEGSRLTVL.

V and J are TRBV4-1 and TRBJ1-2; 10 positions match TRBD1. The germline V gene has CDR1 MGHRA and CDR2 YSYEKL. The CDR3 covers 13 residues. V dropped 4 bases and J dropped 7; count of bases not matched to a gene: 3. The CDR3 DNA is TGCGCCAGCAGCCCCTGGACAGGGGGTGGCTACACCTTC. It encodes CASSPWTGGGYTF.

The V call is TRBV7-9, the J call TRBJ2-1; TRBD1 aligns across 8 bases. The CDR3 totals 17 residues. V lost 1 base and J lost 9; bases outside the gene matches: 14. In germline, CDR1 is SEHNR, CDR2 FQNEAQ (reference sequence). CDR3 loop: CASSLGIRGQASVEQFF. The CDR3 DNA reads as TGTGCCAGCAGCTTAGGGATTAGGGGACAGGCCTCGGTTGAGCAGTTCTTC.

This clone was detected once. The J gene is TRBJ2-5, the V gene TRBV6-4; D remains ambiguous. The CDR3 contains 16 residues. The germline V gene encodes CDR1 MRHNA and CDR2 SNTAGT. The V end lost 0 bases, the J end lost 5 bases, and 16 bases lay between the germline ends. Written as DNA, the CDR3 is TGTGCCAGCAGTGACTCAGGCGAGGTTCCTGTGGAGACCCAGTACTTC. Translated, it gives CASSDSGEVPVETQYF.

V usage is TRBV23-1 and J usage is TRBJ2-5, with TRBD1 identical over 10 bases. TRBV23-1 is recorded as an ORF, its role being uncertain. Trimming took 6 bases from V and 3 from J; bases not matched to a gene: 1. The CDR3 is 13 amino acids. The chain's CDR3 is CASSGQGEETQYF. CDR3 bases: TGCGCCAGCAGCGGACAGGGGGAAGAGACCCAGTACTTC.

The chain has TRBV7-8 and TRBJ1-1; 9 bases agree with TRBD1. V trimming: 5 bases; J trimming: 6 bases; junction bases outside the gene matches: 16. Germline values: CDR1 SGHVS, CDR2 FQNEAQ. The CDR3 length is 17 residues. The CDR3 DNA reads TGTGCCAGCAGCCGAGACGGGACAGGGCCTGTGATGGCTGAAGCTTTCTTT. Amino acids: CASSRDGTGPVMAEAFF. The full variable domain, rest sourced from reference TRBV7-8 and TRBJ1-1, is GAGVSQSPRYKVAKRGQDVALRCDPISGHVSLFWYQQALGQGPEFLTYFQNEAQLDKSGLPSDRFFAERPEGSVSTLKIQRTQQEDSAVYLCASSRDGTGPVMAEAFFGQGTRLTVV.

J is TRBJ2-7 and V is TRBV30; D remains unclear. The V and J ends lost 2 bases and 0 bases respectively, with 8 bases between them. The germline CDR1 and CDR2 sequences are GTSNPN and SVGIG (reference sequence). The CDR3 covers 13 residues. CDR3: CAWSNMHSYEQYF. CDR3 in DNA: TGTGCCTGGAGTAACATGCACTCCTACGAGCAGTACTTC.

V usage is TRBV6-6 and J usage is TRBJ2-7, with TRBD1 matching over 9 bases. Germline V gives CDR1 MNHNY, CDR2 SVGAGI (reference sequence). This CDR3 is built from 15 residues. Germline trimming cut 6 bases from V and 6 bases from J; bases unmatched to any gene: 12. CDR3: CASRRAGQGDREQYF. CDR3 coding DNA: TGTGCCAGCAGGCGGGCGGGACAGGGCGATCGCGAGCAGTACTTC.

This chain's CDR3 is CASSLGPAASSYNEQFF. The DNA of the CDR3 is TGTGCCAGCAGCTTAGGGCCAGCGGCGAGCTCCTACAATGAGCAGTTCTTC. The genes are TRBV11-3 and TRBJ2-1, with a tentative D call TRBD2 (5 bases). The germline V gene has CDR1 SGHNT and CDR2 YENEEA. V lost 1 base and J 0 bases, leaving 13 bases between the germline ends. The CDR3 spans 17 residues. The full variable domain, with the rest looked up from reference TRBV11-3 and TRBJ2-1, is EAGVVQSPRYKIIEKKQPVAFWCNPISGHNTLYWYLQNLGQGPELLIRYENEEAVDDSQLPKDRFSAERLKGVDSTLKIQPAELGDSAVYLCASSLGPAASSYNEQFFGPGTRLTVL.

The J gene is TRBJ2-2, the V gene TRBV29-1; no firm D call. The ends were cut back, 4 bases at V and 6 bases at J, with 12 bases in the middle. The length of the CDR3 is 13 residues. Germline V gene lookup returns CDR1 SQVTM and CDR2 ANQGSEA. Here the CDR3 DNA reads TGCAGCGTTGGGGCCACCAGCCCCGGGGAGCTGTTTTTT. It codes for CSVGATSPGELFF.

The chain couples TRBV28 to TRBJ1-2; D might be TRBD1 (6 bases). V was shortened by 6 bases and J by 4 bases, with 15 bases between the two germline ends. This CDR3 region has 14 residues. CDR1 is MDHEN, CDR2 SYDVKM, per germline. The CDR3 DNA reads as TGTGCCAGCAGGGGGGCCCCCCCTTTCTATGGCTACACCTTC. Translation: CASRGAPPFYGYTF.

The chain has TRBV6-5 and TRBJ1-2; D is undetermined. This CDR3 is 15 amino acids long. CDR1 MNHEY and CDR2 SVGAGI come from the germline V gene. Trimming left V 6 bases short and J 0 bases short, with 14 bases between. The CDR3 here is CASSRLAEANYGYTF. Written as DNA, the CDR3 is TGTGCCAGCAGCAGGCTCGCAGAAGCTAACTATGGCTACACCTTC.

This clone was seen just once. Distinct nucleotide sequences in the sample also encode this CDR3. This chain joins TRBV18 and TRBJ1-1; the match to TRBD1 covers 7 bases. Germline assignment: CDR1 KGHSH and CDR2 LQKENI. V was pared by 2 bases and J by 3 bases, with 3 bases of the junction left unmatched. This CDR3 contains 14 residues. In nucleotides, the CDR3 is TGTGCCAGCTCACCATTAACAGGGGACACTGAAGCTTTCTTT. Translated, it gives CASSPLTGDTEAFF.

The rearrangement links TRBV28 to TRBJ1-5, with D perhaps TRBD1 (6 bases). CDR1 MDHEN and CDR2 SYDVKM come from the germline V gene. Trimming removed 7 bases at V and 5 bases at J, with 15 bases between. This CDR3 contains 14 residues. CDR3 nucleotide sequence: TGTGCCAGCAATATCAGGGGATCGTATCAGCCCCAGCATTTT. Protein product: CASNIRGSYQPQHF.

The chain uses TRBV12-3 or TRBV12-4 and TRBJ1-5; D is uncertain. V lost 0 bases, J lost 4 bases, and 4 bases lay in between. The CDR3 covers 13 residues. The CDR3 DNA sequence: TGTGCCAGCAGTTTAGCTCAAAATCAGCCCCAGCATTTT. This sequence encodes CASSLAQNQPQHF.

This chain links TRBV6-6 with TRBJ2-5; 7 bases are a match to TRBD2. Germline V gene sequence: CDR1 MNHNY, CDR2 SVGAGI (reference sequence). With 0 bases clipped from V and 3 bases from J, the junction kept 7 bases outside the gene matches. This CDR3 is built from 16 residues. The CDR3 sequence: CASSYSPSSGKETQYF. The CDR3 DNA sequence: TGTGCCAGCAGTTACTCGCCCTCTAGCGGTAAAGAGACCCAGTACTTC.

The gene calls are TRBV7-2 and TRBJ1-6, with D maybe TRBD1 (5 bases). The germline gives CDR1 SGHTA, CDR2 FQGNSA. The V end lost 5 bases, the J end lost 2 bases, and 13 bases lay between the germline ends. The CDR3 sequence is 16 residues long. The CDR3 DNA follows: TGTGCCAGCAGCCCCCAGGGAGGGGCCTATAATTCACCCCTCCACTTT. Amino acids: CASSPQGGAYNSPLHF.

V is TRBV30 and J is TRBJ1-5, with D possibly TRBD1 on 5 matching bases. This CDR3 has 15 residues. Germline V gene sequence: CDR1 GTSNPN, CDR2 SVGIG (reference sequence). Trimming left V 4 bases short and J 3 bases short, with 16 bases between. CDR3 DNA sequence: TGTGCCTGGACCTTGTGGGGGGATTACAATCAGCCCCAGCATTTT. Translation: CAWTLWGDYNQPQHF.

The rearrangement joins TRBV12-3 or TRBV12-4 to TRBJ1-2; a weak D match, TRBD1 (6 bases). This CDR3 has 12 residues. The V end was cut by 1 base, the J end by 7 bases, with 7 bases between. CDR3 DNA: TGTGCCAGCAGTTTAGGGGACACTGGCTACACCTTC. Translated, it gives CASSLGDTGYTF.

V is TRBV3-1 (or the pseudogene TRBV3-2) and J is TRBJ1-4; the D gene is possibly TRBD1 (6 bases). V gave up 4 bases and J gave up 0 bases, with 18 bases separating them. CDR3 length: 18 amino acids. Per germline, CDR1 LGHDT and CDR2 YNNKEL (reference sequence). The CDR3 sequence is CASSPLTGLGATNEKLFF. In DNA form, the CDR3 reads TGTGCCAGCAGCCCTCTAACAGGGCTCGGGGCAACTAATGAAAAACTGTTTTTT.

The chain links TRBV28 to TRBJ1-4, with 8 bases identical to TRBD1. The germline gives CDR1 MDHEN, CDR2 SYDVKM. The CDR3 extends over 15 amino acids. V shed 6 bases and J 5 bases; nucleotides not matched to a gene: 8. The CDR3 DNA is TGTGCCAGCAGAACCCGGACAGGGTCCAATGAAAAACTGTTTTTT. Translating it yields CASRTRTGSNEKLFF.

The CDR3 nucleotides read TGCGCCAGCGGGACTCAGATTACGGGCGGACCTTACAATGAGCAGTTCTTC. Translating gives CASGTQITGGPYNEQFF. V gene TRBV5-1 combines with J gene TRBJ2-1; TRBD2 might be the D (6 bases). V lost 7 bases to trimming and J lost 4 bases, with 24 bases between them. The CDR3 covers 17 residues. Germline-derived CDR1 and CDR2 are SGHRS and YFSETQ.